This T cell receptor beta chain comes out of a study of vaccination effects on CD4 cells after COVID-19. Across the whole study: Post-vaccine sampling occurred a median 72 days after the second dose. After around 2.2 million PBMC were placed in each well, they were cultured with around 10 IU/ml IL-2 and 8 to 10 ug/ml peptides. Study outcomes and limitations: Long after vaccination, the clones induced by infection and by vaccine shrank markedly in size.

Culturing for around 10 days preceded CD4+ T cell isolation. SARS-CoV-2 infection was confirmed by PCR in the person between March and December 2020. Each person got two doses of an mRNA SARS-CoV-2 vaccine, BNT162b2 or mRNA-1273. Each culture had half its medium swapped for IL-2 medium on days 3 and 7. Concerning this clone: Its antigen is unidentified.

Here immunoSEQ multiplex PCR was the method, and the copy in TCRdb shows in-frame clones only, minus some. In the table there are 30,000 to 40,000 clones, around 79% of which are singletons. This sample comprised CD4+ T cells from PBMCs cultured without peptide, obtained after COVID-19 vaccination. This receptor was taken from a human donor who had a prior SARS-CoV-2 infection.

CDR3 sequence: CASSTTGGAYEQYF. CDR3 coding DNA: TGTGCCAGTAGTACGACAGGGGGCGCGTACGAGCAGTACTTC. This chain connects TRBV19 to TRBJ2-7; 10 bases align to TRBD1. The CDR3 has 14 amino acids. The germline V gene encodes CDR1 LNHDA and CDR2 SQIVND (reference sequence). J gave up 4 bases and V 4 bases, and 4 bases lay outside the gene matches. Full variable domain (remainder filled in from reference TRBV19 and TRBJ2-7): DGGITQSPKYLFRKEGQNVTLSCEQNLNHDAMYWYRQDPGQGLRLIYYSQIVNDFQKGDIAEGYSVSREKKESFPLTVTSAQKNPTAFYLCASSTTGGAYEQYFGPGTRLTVT.